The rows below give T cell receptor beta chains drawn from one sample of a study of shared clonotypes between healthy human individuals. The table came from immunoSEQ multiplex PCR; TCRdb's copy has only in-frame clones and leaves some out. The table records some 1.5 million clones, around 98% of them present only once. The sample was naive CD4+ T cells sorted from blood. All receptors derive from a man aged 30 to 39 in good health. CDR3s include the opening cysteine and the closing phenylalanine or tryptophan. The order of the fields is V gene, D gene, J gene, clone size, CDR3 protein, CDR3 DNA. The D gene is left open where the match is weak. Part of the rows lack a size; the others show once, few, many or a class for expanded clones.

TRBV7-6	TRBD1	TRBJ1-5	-	CASSRTGGTNQPQHF	TGTGCCAGCAGCCGGACAGGGGGAACCAATCAGCCCCAGCATTTT
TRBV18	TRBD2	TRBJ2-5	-	CASSPPVGLESIETQYF	TGTGCCAGCTCACCACCGGTGGGACTAGAGTCAATTGAGACCCAGTACTTC
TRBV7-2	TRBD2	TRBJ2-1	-	CASSSLGLAGYNEQFF	TGTGCCAGCAGCTCCCTCGGTCTAGCGGGGTACAATGAGCAGTTCTTC
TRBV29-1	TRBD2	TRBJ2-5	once	CSVLGLGTIQETQYF	TGCAGCGTTTTGGGTCTGGGGACTATACAAGAGACCCAGTACTTC
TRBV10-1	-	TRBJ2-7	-	CASSTVRGTYEQYF	TGCGCCAGCAGTACGGTGAGAGGGACCTACGAGCAGTACTTC
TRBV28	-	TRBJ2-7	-	CASKRFDGSYEQYF	TGTGCCAGCAAAAGATTTGATGGCAGCTACGAGCAGTACTTC
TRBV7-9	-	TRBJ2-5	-	CASSLIAGPYETQYF	TGTGCCAGCAGCTTAATCGCAGGGCCTTACGAGACCCAGTACTTC
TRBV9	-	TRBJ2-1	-	CASSVIGAGDEQFF	TGTGCCAGCAGCGTAATTGGGGCAGGGGATGAGCAGTTCTTC
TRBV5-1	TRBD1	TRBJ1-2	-	CASSFPGGDYGYTF	TGCGCCAGCAGTTTTCCAGGGGGCGACTATGGCTACACCTTC
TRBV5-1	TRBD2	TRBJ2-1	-	CASSPRGQGLAGGYNEQFF	TGCGCCAGCAGCCCCCGGGGACAAGGACTAGCGGGAGGCTACAATGAGCAGTTCTTC
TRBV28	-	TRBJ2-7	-	CASSFLRGGEQYF	TGTGCCAGCAGTTTTTTGCGGGGTGGGGAGCAGTACTTC
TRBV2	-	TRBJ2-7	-	CATGLLLSYEQYF	TGTGCCACCGGCCTACTCCTCTCCTACGAGCAGTACTTC
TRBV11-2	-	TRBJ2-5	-	CASSLRSHGLETQYF	TGTGCCAGCAGCTTACGTTCCCACGGGCTAGAGACCCAGTACTTC
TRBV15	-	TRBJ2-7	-	CATSIPPGEQYF	TGTGCCACCAGCATCCCTCCGGGCGAGCAGTACTTC
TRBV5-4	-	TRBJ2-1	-	CASSLGYSSNEQFF	TGTGCCAGCAGCTTGGGATACAGTTCCAATGAGCAGTTCTTC
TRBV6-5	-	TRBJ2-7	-	CASSYTALEGYEQYF	TGTGCCAGCAGTTACACGGCCTTGGAGGGCTACGAGCAGTACTTC
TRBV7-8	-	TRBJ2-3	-	CASSLATDTQYF	TGTGCCAGCAGCTTAGCGACAGATACGCAGTATTTT
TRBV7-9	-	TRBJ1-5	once	CASSLGRAPGQPQHF	TGTGCCAGCAGCTTAGGCCGGGCCCCTGGGCAGCCCCAGCATTTT
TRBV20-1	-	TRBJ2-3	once	CSASLVDTQYF	TGCAGTGCTAGTCTGGTAGATACGCAGTATTTT
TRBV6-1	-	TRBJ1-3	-	CASSPPSGNTIYF	TGTGCCAGCAGTCCTCCCTCTGGAAACACCATATATTTT
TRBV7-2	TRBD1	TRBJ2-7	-	CASSLEGTAVREQYF	TGTGCCAGCAGCTTAGAAGGGACAGCGGTTCGCGAGCAGTACTTC
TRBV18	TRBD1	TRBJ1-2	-	CASSVDRADYGYTF	TGTGCCAGCTCAGTGGACAGGGCTGACTATGGCTACACCTTC
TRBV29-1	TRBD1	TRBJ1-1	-	CSGGQGSSEAFF	TGCAGCGGCGGACAGGGGTCGTCTGAAGCTTTCTTT
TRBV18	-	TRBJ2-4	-	CASSPLAKNIQYF	TGTGCCAGCTCACCCCTAGCCAAAAACATTCAGTACTTC
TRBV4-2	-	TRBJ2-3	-	CASSQEWVRADTQYF	TGTGCCAGCAGCCAAGAATGGGTTCGGGCAGATACGCAGTATTTT
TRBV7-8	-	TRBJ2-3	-	CASSLGVVGGTDTQYF	TGTGCCAGCAGCTTAGGAGTCGTGGGGGGCACAGATACGCAGTATTTT
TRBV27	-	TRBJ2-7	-	CASSPHGAYEQYF	TGTGCCAGCAGCCCACACGGAGCGTACGAGCAGTACTTC
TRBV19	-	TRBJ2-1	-	CASSMVFSSYNEQFF	TGTGCCAGTAGTATGGTCTTTAGCTCCTACAATGAGCAGTTCTTC
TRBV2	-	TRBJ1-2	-	CASSEALGVRGYTF	TGTGCCAGCAGTGAAGCGCTTGGAGTGAGGGGCTACACCTTC
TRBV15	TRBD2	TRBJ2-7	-	CATSRDLLGLAYEQYF	TGTGCCACCAGCAGAGATCTTCTTGGACTAGCCTACGAGCAGTACTTC
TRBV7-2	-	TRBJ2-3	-	CASSRTDTQYF	TGTGCCAGCAGCCGCACAGATACGCAGTATTTT
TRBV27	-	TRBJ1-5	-	CASSLSGPIRENQPQHF	TGTGCCAGCAGTTTATCGGGGCCCATAAGGGAGAATCAGCCCCAGCATTTT
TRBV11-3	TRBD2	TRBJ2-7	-	CASSSGGAPYEQYF	TGTGCCAGCAGCTCGGGGGGGGCGCCGTACGAGCAGTACTTC
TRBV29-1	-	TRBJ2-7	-	CSVLRGYEQYF	TGCAGCGTTCTAAGGGGGTACGAGCAGTACTTC
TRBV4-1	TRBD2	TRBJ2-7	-	CASSQGPGLAEQYF	TGCGCCAGCAGCCAAGGACCGGGACTAGCGGAGCAGTACTTC
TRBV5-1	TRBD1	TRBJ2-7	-	CASSPDRGRFPYEQYF	TGCGCCAGCAGCCCGGACAGGGGCCGGTTCCCCTACGAGCAGTACTTC
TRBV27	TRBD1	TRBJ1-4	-	CASSWRDRENEKLFF	TGTGCCAGCAGTTGGCGGGACAGGGAGAATGAAAAACTGTTTTTT
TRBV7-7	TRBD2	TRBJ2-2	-	CASSRGTSGITGELFF	TGTGCTAGCAGCCGAGGGACTAGCGGGATCACCGGGGAGCTGTTTTTT
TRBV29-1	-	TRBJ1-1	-	CSVGGGYTEAFF	TGCAGCGTTGGCGGCGGTTACACTGAAGCTTTCTTT
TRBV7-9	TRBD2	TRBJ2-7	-	CASSLLASGRLSPYEQYF	TGTGCCAGCAGCTTATTGGCTAGCGGGAGGCTTTCTCCCTACGAGCAGTACTTC
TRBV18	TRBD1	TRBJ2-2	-	CASSPLRQGANTGELFF	TGTGCCAGCTCACCACTGCGGCAGGGGGCGAACACCGGGGAGCTGTTTTTT
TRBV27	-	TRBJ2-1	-	CASSLVGISPYNEQFF	TGTGCCAGCAGTTTAGTTGGGATTAGCCCCTACAATGAGCAGTTCTTC
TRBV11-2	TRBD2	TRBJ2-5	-	CASSGRTSGVQETQYF	TGTGCCAGCAGCGGACGTACTAGCGGGGTACAAGAGACCCAGTACTTC
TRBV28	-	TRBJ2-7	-	CASSTRLVLLLNEQYF	TGTGCCAGCAGTACCAGACTAGTACTCCTTCTAAACGAGCAGTACTTC
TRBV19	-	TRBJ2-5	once	CASSKAGNQETQYF	TGTGCCAGTAGTAAGGCCGGAAACCAAGAGACCCAGTACTTC
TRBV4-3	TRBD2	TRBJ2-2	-	CASSQLTGTSAGELFF	TGCGCCAGCAGCCAACTCACCGGGACTAGCGCCGGGGAGCTGTTTTTT
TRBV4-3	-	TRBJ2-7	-	CASSLTLGPTYEQYF	TGCGCCAGCAGCCTTACCCTTGGCCCAACCTACGAGCAGTACTTC
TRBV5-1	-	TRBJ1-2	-	CASSQGAYGYTF	TGCGCCAGCAGTCAGGGAGCCTATGGCTACACCTTC